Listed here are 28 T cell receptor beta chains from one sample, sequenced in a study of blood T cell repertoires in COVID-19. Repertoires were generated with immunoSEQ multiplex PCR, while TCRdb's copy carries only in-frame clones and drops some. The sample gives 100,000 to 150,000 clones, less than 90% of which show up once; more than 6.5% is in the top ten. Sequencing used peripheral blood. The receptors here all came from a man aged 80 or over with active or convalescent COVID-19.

CDR3 sequence (DNA): TGCAGTGCTAGTAGGCCTAGCGGCTACGAGCAGTACTTC. This sequence encodes CSASRPSGYEQYF. The rearrangement uses TRBV20-1 and TRBJ2-7; 7 nucleotides line up with TRBD2. The junction had 5 bases not matched to a gene; V was cut back by 3 bases and J by 3 bases. Germline V CDR1 and CDR2: DFQATT, SNEGSKA (reference sequence). CDR3 length: 13 residues.

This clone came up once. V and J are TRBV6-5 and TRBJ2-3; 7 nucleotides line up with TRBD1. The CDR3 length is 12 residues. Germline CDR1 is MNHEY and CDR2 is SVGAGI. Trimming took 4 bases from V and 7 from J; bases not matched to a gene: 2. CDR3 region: CASSLQGNTQYF. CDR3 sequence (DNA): TGTGCCAGCAGTTTACAGGGGAATACGCAGTATTTT.

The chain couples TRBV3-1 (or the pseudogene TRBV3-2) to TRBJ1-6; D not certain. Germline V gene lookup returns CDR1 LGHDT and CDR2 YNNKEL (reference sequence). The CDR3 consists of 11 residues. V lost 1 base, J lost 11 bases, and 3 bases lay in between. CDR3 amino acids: CASSQGAPLHF. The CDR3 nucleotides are TGTGCCAGCAGCCAAGGAGCACCCCTCCACTTT.

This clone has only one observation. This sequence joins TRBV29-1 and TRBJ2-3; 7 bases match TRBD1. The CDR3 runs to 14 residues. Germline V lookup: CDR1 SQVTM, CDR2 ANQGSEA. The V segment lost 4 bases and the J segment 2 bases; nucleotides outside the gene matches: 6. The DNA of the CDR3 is TGCAGCGTTGGAGATAGGGGGCTCACAGATACGCAGTATTTT. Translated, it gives CSVGDRGLTDTQYF.

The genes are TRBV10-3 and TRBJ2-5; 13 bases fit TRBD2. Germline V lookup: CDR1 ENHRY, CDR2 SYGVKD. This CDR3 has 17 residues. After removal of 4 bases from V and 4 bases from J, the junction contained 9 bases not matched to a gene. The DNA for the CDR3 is TGTGCCATCAGTGCTCAAGGACTAGCGGGGGTGGGAGAGACCCAGTACTTC. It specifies CAISAQGLAGVGETQYF.

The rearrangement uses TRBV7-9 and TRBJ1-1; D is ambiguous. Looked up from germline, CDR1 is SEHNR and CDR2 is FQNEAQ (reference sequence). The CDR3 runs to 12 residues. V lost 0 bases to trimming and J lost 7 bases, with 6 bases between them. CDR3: CASSLATVEAFF. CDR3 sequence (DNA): TGTGCCAGCAGCTTAGCTACGGTTGAAGCTTTCTTT.

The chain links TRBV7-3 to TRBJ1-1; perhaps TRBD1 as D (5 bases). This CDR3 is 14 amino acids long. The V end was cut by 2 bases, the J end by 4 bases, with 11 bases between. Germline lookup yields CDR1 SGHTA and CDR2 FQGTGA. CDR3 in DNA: TGTGCCAGCAGCTTACGGCAGGGCGGCACTGAAGCTTTCTTT. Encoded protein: CASSLRQGGTEAFF.

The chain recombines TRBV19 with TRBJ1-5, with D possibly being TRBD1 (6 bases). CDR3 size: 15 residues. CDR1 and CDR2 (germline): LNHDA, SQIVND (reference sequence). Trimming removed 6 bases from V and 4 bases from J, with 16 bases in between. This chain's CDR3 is CASSIQQGGNQPQHF. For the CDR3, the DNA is TGTGCCAGTAGCATCCAACAGGGTGGTAATCAGCCCCAGCATTTT.

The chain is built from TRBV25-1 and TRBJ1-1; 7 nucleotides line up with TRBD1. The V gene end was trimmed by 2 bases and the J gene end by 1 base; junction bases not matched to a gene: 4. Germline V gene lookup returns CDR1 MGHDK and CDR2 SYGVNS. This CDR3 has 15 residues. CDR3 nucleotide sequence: TGTGCCAGCAGTGAACCGACAGGGACGAACACTGAAGCTTTCTTT. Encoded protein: CASSEPTGTNTEAFF.

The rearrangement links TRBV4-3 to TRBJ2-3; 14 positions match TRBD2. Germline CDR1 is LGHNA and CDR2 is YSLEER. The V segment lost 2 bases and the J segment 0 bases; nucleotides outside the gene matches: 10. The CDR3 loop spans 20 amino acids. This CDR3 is CASSQRLAGGPPFSTDTQYF. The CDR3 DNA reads TGCGCCAGCAGCCAACGACTAGCGGGAGGGCCCCCCTTTAGCACAGATACGCAGTATTTT.

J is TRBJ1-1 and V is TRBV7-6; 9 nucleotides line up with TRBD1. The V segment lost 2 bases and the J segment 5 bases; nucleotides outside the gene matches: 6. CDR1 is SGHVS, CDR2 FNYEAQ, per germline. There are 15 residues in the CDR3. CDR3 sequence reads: CASSLMTGGLTEAFF. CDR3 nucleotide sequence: TGTGCCAGCAGCTTAATGACAGGGGGTTTAACTGAAGCTTTCTTT.

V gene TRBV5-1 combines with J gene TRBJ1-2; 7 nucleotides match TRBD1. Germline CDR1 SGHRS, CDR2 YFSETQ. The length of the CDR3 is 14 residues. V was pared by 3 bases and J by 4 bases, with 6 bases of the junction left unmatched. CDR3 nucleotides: TGCGCCAGCAGCTCGGAGGGACAGACCTATGGCTACACCTTC. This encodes CASSSEGQTYGYTF. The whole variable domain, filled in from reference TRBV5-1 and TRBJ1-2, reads KAGVTQTPRYLIKTRGQQVTLSCSPISGHRSVSWYQQTPGQGLQFLFEYFSETQRNKGNFPGRFSGRQFSNSRSEMNVSTLELGDSALYLCASSSEGQTYGYTFGSGTRLTVV.

In nucleotides, the CDR3 is TGTGCCAGCAGCCAACGGGGGGGCCACGAAAAACTGTTTTTT. Protein sequence: CASSQRGGHEKLFF. The chain employs TRBV4-2 and TRBJ1-4; a weak D match, TRBD1 (6 bases). The CDR3 contains 14 residues. Germline-derived CDR1 and CDR2 are LGHNA and YNFKEQ. Between the trimmed V and J ends, which lost 2 bases and 8 bases, there was a span of 12 bases.

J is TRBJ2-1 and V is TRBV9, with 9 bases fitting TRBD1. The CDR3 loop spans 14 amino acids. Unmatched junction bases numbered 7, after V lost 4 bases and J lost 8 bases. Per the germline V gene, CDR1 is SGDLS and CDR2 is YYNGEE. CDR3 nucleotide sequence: TGTGCCAGCAGCCCCGGACAGGGGAGGTATGAGCAGTTCTTC. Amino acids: CASSPGQGRYEQFF.

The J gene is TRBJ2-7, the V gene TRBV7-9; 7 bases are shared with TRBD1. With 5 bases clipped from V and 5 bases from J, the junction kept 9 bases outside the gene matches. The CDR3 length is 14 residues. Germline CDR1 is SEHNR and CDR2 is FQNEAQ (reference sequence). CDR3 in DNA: TGTGCCAGCAGCCCCACGACAGGGCGCCACGAGCAGTACTTC. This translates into CASSPTTGRHEQYF.

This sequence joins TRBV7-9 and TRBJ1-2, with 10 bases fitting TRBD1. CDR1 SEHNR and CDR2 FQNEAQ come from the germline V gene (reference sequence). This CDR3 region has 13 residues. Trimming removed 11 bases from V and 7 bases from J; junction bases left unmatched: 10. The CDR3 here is CAHEDRGKGGYTF. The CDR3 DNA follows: TGTGCCCACGAGGACAGGGGGAAAGGTGGCTACACCTTC.

The CDR3, as DNA: TGTGCCAGTAGTACCCGACAGGCGACTATGAACACTGAAGCTTTCTTT. Amino acid sequence: CASSTRQATMNTEAFF. V and J are TRBV19 and TRBJ1-1, with a weak D call TRBD1 (6 bases). Per germline, CDR1 LNHDA and CDR2 SQIVND (reference sequence). Between the trimmed V and J ends, which lost 4 bases and 0 bases, there was a span of 15 bases. This CDR3 comprises 16 residues.

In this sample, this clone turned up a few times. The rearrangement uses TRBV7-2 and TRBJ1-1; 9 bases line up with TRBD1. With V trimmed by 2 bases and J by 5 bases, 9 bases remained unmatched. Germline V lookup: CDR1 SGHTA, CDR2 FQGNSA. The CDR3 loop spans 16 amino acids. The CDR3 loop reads CASSLLGTGKRTEAFF. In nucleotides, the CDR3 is TGTGCCAGCAGCTTATTGGGGACAGGGAAAAGGACTGAAGCTTTCTTT.

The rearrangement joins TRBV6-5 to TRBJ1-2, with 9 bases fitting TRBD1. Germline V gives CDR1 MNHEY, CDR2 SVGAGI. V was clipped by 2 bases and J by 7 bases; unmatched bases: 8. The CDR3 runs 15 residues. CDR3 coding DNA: TGTGCCAGCAGTTACCTAACAGGGGGCGCCGGTGGCTACACCTTC. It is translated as CASSYLTGGAGGYTF.

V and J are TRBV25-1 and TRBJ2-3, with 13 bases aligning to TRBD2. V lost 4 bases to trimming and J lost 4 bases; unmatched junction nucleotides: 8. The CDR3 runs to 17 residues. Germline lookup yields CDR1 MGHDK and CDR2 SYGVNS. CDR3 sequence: CASSAQTSGGAPDTQYF. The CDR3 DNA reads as TGTGCCAGCAGTGCTCAAACTAGCGGGGGGGCCCCAGATACGCAGTATTTT.

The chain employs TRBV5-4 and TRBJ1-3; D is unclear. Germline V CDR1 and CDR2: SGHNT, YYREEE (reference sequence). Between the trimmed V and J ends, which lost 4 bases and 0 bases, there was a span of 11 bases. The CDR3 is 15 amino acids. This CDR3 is CASSQTASSGNTIYF. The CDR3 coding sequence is TGTGCCAGCAGCCAGACTGCTAGCTCTGGAAACACCATATATTTT.

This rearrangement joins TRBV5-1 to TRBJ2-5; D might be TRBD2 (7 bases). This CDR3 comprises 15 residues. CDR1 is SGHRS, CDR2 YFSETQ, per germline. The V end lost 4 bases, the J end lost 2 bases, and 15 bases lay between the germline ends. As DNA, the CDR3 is TGCGCCAGCAGCCATAACAGCGGGACACAAGAGACCCAGTACTTC. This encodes CASSHNSGTQETQYF.

The CDR3 coding sequence is TGTGCCGCAAGGACTAGTTGGGCCACAGATACGCAGTATTTT. This codes for CAARTSWATDTQYF. The chain has TRBV30 and TRBJ2-3; TRBD2 matches 7 bases. The V and J ends lost 8 bases and 2 bases, in that order; junction bases with no gene match: 10. Germline lookup yields CDR1 GTSNPN and CDR2 SVGIG (reference sequence). This CDR3 is 14 amino acids long.

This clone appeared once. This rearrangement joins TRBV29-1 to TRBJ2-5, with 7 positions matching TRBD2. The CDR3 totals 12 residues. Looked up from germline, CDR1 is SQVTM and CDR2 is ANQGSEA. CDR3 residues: CSGGGGQETQYF. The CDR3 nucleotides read TGCAGTGGCGGGGGTGGGCAAGAGACCCAGTACTTC. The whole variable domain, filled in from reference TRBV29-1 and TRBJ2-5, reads SAVISQKPSRDICQRGTSLTIQCQVDSQVTMMFWYRQQPGQSLTLIATANQGSEATYESGFVIDKFPISRPNLTFSTLTVSNMSPEDSSIYLCSGGGGQETQYFGPGTRLLVL.

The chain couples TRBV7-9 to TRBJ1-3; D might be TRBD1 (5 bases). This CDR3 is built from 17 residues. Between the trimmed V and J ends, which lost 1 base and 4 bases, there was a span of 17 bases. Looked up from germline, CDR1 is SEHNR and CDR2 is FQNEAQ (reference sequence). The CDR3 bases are TGTGCCAGCAGCTTAGACTCAGGGCCTTTTTCCGGAAACACCATATATTTT. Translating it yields CASSLDSGPFSGNTIYF. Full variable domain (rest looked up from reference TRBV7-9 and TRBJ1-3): DTGVSQNPRHKITKRGQNVTFRCDPISEHNRLYWYRQTLGQGPEFLTYFQNEAQLEKSRLLSDRFSAERPKGSFSTLEIQRTEQGDSAMYLCASSLDSGPFSGNTIYFGEGSWLTVV.

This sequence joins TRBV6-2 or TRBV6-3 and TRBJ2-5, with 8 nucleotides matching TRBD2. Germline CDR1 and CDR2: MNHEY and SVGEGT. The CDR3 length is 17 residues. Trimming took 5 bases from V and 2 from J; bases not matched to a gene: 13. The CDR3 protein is CASSLIPGTRPQETQYF. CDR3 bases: TGTGCCAGCAGTCTTATCCCCGGGACTAGGCCTCAAGAGACCCAGTACTTC.

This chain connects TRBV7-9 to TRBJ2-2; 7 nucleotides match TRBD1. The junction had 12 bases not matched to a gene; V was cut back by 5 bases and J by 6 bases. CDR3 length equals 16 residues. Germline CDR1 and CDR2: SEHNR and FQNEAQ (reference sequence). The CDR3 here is CASSHSIQGKAGELFF. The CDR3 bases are TGTGCCAGCAGCCACTCAATACAGGGGAAAGCCGGGGAGCTGTTTTTT.

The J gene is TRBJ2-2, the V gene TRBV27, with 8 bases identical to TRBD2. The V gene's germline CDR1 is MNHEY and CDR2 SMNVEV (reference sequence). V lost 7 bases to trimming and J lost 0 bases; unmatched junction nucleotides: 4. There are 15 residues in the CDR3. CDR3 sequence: CASKYSGANTGELFF. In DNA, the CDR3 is TGTGCCAGCAAATATAGCGGGGCGAACACCGGGGAGCTGTTTTTT.